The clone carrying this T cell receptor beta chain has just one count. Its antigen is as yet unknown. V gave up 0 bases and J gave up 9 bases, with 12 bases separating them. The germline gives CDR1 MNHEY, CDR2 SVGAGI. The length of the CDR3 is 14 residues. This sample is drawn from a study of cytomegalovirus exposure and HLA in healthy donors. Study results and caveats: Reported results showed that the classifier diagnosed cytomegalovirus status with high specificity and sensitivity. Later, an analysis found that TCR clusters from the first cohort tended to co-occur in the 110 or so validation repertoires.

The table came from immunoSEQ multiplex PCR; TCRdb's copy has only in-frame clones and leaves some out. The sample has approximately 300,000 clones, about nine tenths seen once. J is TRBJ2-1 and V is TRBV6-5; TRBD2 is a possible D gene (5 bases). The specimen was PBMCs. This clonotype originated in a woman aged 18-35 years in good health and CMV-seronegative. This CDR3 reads CASSYSPGLGEQFF. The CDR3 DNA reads TGTGCCAGCAGTTACTCCCCGGGATTAGGTGAGCAGTTCTTC.